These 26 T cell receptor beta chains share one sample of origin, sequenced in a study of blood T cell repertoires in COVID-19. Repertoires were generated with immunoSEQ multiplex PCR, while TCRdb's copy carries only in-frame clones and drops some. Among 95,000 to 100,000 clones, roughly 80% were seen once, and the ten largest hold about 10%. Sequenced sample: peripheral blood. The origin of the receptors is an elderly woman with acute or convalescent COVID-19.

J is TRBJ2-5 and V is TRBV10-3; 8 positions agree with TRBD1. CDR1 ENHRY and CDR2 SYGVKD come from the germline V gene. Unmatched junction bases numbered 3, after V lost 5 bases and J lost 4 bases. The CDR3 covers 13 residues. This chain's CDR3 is CAISSTGAETQYF. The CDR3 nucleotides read TGTGCCATCAGTTCGACAGGGGCAGAGACCCAGTACTTC.

DNA of the CDR3: TGTGCCAGCAGCTTATGGTTGGCAGTGAACACTGAAGCTTTCTTT. Protein sequence: CASSLWLAVNTEAFF. The genes are TRBV7-2 and TRBJ1-1; no clear D. The CDR3 totals 15 residues. The V gene lost 2 bases and the J gene lost 0 bases, with 10 bases spanning the gap. Germline CDR1 is SGHTA and CDR2 is FQGNSA.

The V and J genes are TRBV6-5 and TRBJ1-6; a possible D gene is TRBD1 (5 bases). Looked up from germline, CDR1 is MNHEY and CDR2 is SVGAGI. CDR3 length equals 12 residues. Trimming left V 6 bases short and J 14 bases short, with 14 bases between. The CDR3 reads CASRSSSGALHF. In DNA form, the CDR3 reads TGTGCCAGCAGGAGCTCCTCGGGGGCCCTCCACTTT.

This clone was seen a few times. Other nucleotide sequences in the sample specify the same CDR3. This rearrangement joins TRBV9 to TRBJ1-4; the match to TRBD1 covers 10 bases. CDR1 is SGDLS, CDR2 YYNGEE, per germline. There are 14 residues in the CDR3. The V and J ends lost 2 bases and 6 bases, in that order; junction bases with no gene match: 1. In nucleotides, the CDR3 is TGTGCCAGCAGCGTCGGACAGGGGGATGAAAAACTGTTTTTT. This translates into CASSVGQGDEKLFF.

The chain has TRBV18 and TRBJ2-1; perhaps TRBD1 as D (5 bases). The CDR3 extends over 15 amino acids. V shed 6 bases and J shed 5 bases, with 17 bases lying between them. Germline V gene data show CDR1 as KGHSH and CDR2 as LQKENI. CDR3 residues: CASSPGQGGNNEQFF. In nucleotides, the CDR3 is TGTGCCAGCTCCCCCGGGCAGGGTGGGAACAATGAGCAGTTCTTC. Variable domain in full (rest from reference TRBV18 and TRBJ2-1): NAGVMQNPRHLVRRRGQEARLRCSPMKGHSHVYWYRQLPEEGLKFMVYLQKENIIDESGMPKERFSAEFPKEGPSILRIQQVVRGDSAAYFCASSPGQGGNNEQFFGPGTRLTVL.

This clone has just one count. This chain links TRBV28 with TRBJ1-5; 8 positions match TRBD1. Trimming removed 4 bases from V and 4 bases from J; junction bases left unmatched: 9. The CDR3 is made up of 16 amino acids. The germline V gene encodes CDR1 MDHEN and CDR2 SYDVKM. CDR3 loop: CASSSPPGQENQPQHF. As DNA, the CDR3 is TGTGCCAGCAGTTCGCCTCCGGGACAGGAAAATCAGCCCCAGCATTTT.

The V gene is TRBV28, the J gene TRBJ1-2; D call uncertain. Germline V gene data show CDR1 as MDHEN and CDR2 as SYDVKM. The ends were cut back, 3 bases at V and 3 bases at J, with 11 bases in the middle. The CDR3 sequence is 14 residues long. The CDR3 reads CASSFRNSDYGYTF. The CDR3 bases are TGTGCCAGCAGTTTTCGGAACAGTGACTATGGCTACACCTTC.

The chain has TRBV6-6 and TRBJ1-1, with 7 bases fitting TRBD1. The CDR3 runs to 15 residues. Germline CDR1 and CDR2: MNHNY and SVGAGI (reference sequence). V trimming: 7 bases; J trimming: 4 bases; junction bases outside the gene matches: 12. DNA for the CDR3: TGTGCCAGCACTCAGGCAACAGGGGTTGTCACTGAAGCTTTCTTT. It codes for CASTQATGVVTEAFF.

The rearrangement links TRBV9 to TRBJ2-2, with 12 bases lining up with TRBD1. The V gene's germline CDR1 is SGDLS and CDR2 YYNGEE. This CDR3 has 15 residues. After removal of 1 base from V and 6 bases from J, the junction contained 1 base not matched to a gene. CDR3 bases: TGTGCCAGCAGCGTAAGGGACAGGGGGCCCGGGGAGCTGTTTTTT. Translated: CASSVRDRGPGELFF.

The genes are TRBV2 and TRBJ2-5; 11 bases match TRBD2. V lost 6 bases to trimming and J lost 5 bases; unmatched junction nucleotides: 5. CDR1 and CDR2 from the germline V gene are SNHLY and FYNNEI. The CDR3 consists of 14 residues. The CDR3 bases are TGTGCCAGCAGCGCTAGCGGGGGGCTGGAGACCCAGTACTTC. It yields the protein CASSASGGLETQYF.

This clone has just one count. This CDR3 is CSARSVREFF. The CDR3 nucleotides are TGCAGTGCTAGATCGGTCCGGGAGTTCTTC. The rearrangement joins TRBV20-1 to TRBJ2-1; D remains ambiguous. Trimming shortened V by 2 bases and J by 14 bases, and 10 bases separated the two germline ends. Germline V gene data show CDR1 as DFQATT and CDR2 as SNEGSKA (reference sequence). CDR3 length equals 10 residues.

CDR3 loop: CASSPTGANSPLHF. In DNA, the CDR3 is TGTGCCAGCAGTCCGACAGGGGCCAATTCACCCCTCCACTTT. The chain carries TRBV6-2 or TRBV6-3 and TRBJ1-6; 8 nucleotides match TRBD1. The germline CDR1 and CDR2 sequences are MNHEY and SVGEGT. V shed 5 bases, J shed 7 bases, and the junction held 4 bases outside the gene matches. This CDR3 spans 14 amino acids.

CDR3 nucleotides: TGTGCCAGCAACCCAGGGGGTGCTGGGGCCAACGTCCTGACTTTC. Encoded protein: CASNPGGAGANVLTF. The gene calls are TRBV9 and TRBJ2-6; the match to TRBD1 covers 7 bases. There are 15 residues in the CDR3. The germline gives CDR1 SGDLS, CDR2 YYNGEE. The V and J ends lost 6 bases and 2 bases, in that order; junction bases with no gene match: 5.

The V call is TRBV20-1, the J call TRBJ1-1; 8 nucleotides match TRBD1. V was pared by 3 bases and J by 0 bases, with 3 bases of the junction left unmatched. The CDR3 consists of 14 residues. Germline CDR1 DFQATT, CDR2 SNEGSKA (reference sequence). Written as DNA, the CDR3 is TGCAGTGCTAGTTCACAGGGGGTGAACACTGAAGCTTTCTTT. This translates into CSASSQGVNTEAFF.

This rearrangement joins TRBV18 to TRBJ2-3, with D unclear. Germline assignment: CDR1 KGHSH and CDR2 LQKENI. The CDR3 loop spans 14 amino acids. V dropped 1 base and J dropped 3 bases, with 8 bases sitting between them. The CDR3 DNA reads TGTGCCAGCTCACCACTGGCCTCTACAGATACGCAGTATTTT. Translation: CASSPLASTDTQYF.

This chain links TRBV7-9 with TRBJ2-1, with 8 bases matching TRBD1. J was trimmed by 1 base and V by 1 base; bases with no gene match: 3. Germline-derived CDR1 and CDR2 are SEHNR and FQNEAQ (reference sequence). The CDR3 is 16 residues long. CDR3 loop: CASSLGTGKSYNEQFF. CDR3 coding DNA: TGTGCCAGCAGCTTAGGGACAGGGAAATCCTACAATGAGCAGTTCTTC.

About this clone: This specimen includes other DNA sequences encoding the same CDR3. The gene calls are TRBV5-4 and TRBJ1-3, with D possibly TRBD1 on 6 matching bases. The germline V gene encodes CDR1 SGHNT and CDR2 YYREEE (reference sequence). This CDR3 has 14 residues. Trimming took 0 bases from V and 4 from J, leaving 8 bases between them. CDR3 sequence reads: CASSLDRVGNTIYF. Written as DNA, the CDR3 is TGTGCCAGCAGCTTGGACAGGGTGGGAAACACCATATATTTT.

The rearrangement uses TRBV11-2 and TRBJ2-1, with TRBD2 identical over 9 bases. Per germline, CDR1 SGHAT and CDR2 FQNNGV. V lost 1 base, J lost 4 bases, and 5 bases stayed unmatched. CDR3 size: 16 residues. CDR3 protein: CASSLGGGAGYNEQFF. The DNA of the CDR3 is TGTGCCAGCAGCTTAGGCGGGGGGGCAGGTTACAATGAGCAGTTCTTC.

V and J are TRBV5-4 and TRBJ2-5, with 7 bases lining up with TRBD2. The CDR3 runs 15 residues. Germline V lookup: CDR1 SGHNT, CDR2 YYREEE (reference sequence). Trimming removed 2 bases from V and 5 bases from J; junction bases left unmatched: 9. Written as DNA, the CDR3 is TGTGCCAGCAGCTTACTACAGAGCGGGGTTGAGACCCAGTACTTC. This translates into CASSLLQSGVETQYF.

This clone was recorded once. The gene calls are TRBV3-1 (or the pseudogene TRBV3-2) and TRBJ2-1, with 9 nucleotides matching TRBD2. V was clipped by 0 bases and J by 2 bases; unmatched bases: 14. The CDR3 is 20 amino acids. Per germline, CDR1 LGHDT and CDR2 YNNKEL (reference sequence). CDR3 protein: CASSQDRRGGGAGPYNEQFF. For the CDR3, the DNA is TGTGCCAGCAGCCAAGATCGGAGAGGCGGGGGGGCCGGGCCCTACAATGAGCAGTTCTTC.

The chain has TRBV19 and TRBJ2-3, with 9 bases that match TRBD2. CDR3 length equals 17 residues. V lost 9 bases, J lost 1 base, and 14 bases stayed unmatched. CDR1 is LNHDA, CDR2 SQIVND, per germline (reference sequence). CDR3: CASAKLRAGGGTDTQYF. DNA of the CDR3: TGTGCCAGCGCGAAATTGAGGGCGGGAGGGGGCACAGATACGCAGTATTTT.

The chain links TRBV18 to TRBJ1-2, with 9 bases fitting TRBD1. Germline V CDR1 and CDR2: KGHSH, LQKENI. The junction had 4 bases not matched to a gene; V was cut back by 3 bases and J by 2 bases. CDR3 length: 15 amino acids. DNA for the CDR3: TGTGCCAGCTCACCCGGGACAGGGAAGAACTATGGCTACACCTTC. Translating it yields CASSPGTGKNYGYTF. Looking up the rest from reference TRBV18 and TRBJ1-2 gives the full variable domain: NAGVMQNPRHLVRRRGQEARLRCSPMKGHSHVYWYRQLPEEGLKFMVYLQKENIIDESGMPKERFSAEFPKEGPSILRIQQVVRGDSAAYFCASSPGTGKNYGYTFGSGTRLTVV.

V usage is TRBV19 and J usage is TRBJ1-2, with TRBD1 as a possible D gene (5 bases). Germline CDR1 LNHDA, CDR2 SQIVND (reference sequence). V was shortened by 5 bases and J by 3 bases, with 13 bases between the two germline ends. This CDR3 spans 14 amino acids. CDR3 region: CASSPDTGHYGYTF. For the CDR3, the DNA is TGTGCCAGTAGTCCCGATACAGGACACTATGGCTACACCTTC.

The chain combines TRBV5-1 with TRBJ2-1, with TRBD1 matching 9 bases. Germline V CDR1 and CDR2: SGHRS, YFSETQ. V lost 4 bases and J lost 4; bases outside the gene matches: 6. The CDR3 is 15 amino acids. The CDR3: CASSIGQGRYNEQFF. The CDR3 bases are TGCGCCAGCAGCATAGGACAGGGGAGGTACAATGAGCAGTTCTTC.

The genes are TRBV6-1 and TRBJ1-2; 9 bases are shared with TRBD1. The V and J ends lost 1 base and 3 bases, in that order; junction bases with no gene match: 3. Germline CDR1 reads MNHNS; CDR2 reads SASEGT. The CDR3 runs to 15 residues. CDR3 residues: CASSEDRGRYYGYTF. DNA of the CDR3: TGTGCCAGCAGTGAAGACAGGGGGCGATACTATGGCTACACCTTC.

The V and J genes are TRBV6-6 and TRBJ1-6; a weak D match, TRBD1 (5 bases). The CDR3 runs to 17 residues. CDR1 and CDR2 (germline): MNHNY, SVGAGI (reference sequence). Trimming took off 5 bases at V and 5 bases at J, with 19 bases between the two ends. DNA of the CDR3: TGTGCCAGCAGTCGACGGGGGACGAGGGTCGATAATTCACCCCTCCACTTT. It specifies CASSRRGTRVDNSPLHF.